This T cell receptor (beta chain) originates from a study of early T cells in non-severe SARS-CoV-2 infection. This clonotype was seen many times. Individual cDNA molecules received unique molecular identifiers during library preparation. TCRdb passed the 5' RACE reads through MiXCR, listing each CDR3 protein once. Seen here are 20,000 to 30,000 distinct CDR3 sequences, less than 6% observed once, and the top ten hold 2% to 3%. Per the germline V gene, CDR1 is SGHRS and CDR2 is YFSETQ. The CDR3 has 11 amino acids. Trimming took off 4 bases at V and 9 bases at J, with 8 bases between the two ends. This sequence originates from an adult who was a healthcare worker with PCR-confirmed SARS-CoV-2 infection or an uninfected control (not recorded which). Sequencing was performed on whole blood. The V call is TRBV5-1, the J call TRBJ2-1; weak D call: TRBD1 (6 bases). CDR3: CASSPGVEQFF. In DNA form, the CDR3 reads TGCGCCAGCAGCCCAGGGGTTGAGCAGTTCTTC.